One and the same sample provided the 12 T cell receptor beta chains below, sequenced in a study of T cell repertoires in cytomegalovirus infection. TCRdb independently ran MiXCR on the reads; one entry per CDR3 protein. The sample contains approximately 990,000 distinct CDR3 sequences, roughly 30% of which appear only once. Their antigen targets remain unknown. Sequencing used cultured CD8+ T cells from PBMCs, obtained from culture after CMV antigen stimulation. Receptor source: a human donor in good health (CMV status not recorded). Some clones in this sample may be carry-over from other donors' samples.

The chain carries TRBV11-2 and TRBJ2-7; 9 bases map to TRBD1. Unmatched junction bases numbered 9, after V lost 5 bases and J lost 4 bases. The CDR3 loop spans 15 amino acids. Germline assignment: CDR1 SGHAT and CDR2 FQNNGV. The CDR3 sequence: CASSPGQGILYEQYF. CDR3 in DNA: TGTGCCAGCAGCCCCGGACAGGGGATATTGTACGAGCAGTACTTC.

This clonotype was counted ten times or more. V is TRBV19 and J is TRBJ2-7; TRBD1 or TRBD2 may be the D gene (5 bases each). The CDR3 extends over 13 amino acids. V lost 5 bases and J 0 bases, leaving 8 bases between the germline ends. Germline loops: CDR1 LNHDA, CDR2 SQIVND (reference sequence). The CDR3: CASSPGASYEQYV. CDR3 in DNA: TGTGCCAGTAGTCCCGGGGCCTCCTACGAGCAGTACGTC.

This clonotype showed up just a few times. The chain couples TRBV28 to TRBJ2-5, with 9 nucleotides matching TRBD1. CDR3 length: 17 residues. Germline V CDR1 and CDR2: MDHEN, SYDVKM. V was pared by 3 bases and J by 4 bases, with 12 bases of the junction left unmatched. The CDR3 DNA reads TGTGCCAGCAGTTTTCGATCCGGGACAGGGTTGAGAGAGACCCAGTACTTC. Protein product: CASSFRSGTGLRETQYF.

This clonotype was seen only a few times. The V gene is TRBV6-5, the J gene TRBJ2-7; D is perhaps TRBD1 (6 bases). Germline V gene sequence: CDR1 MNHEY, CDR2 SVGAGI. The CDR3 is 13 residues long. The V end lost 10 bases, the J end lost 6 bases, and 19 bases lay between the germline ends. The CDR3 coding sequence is TGTGCCACCATGGGGGCGCGGTATGGCGAGCAGTACTTC. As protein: CATMGARYGEQYF.

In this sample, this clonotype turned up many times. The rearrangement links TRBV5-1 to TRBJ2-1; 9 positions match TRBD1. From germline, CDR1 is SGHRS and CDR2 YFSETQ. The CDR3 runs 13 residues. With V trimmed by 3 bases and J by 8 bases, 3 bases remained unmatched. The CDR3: CASSSDRGHEQFF. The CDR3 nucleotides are TGCGCCAGCAGCTCGGACAGGGGCCATGAGCAGTTCTTC. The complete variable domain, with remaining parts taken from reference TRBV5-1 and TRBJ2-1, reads KAGVTQTPRYLIKTRGQQVTLSCSPISGHRSVSWYQQTPGQGLQFLFEYFSETQRNKGNFPGRFSGRQFSNSRSEMNVSTLELGDSALYLCASSSDRGHEQFFGPGTRLTVL.

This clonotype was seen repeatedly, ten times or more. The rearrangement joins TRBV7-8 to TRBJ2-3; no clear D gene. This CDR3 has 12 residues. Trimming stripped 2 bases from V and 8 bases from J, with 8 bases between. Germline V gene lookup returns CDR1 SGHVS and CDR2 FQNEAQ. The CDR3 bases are TGTGCCAGCAGCTTACTGAGCTCTACGCAGTATTTT. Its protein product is CASSLLSSTQYF.

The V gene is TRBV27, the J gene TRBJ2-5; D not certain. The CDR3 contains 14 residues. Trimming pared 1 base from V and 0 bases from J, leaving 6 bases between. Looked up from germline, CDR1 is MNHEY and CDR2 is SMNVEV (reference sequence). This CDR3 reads CASSLWSDQETQYF. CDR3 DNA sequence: TGTGCCAGCAGTTTATGGTCGGACCAAGAGACCCAGTACTTC.

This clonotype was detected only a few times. CDR3 bases: TGTGCCAGCAGTTTCAAGGGGATATGGGGCTACACCTTC. Translating it yields CASSFKGIWGYTF. The chain has TRBV27 and TRBJ1-2, with D possibly matching TRBD1 (5 bases). Germline V gene lookup returns CDR1 MNHEY and CDR2 SMNVEV (reference sequence). The CDR3 contains 13 residues. Deletions cut 3 bases from V and 8 bases from J, with 13 bases between.

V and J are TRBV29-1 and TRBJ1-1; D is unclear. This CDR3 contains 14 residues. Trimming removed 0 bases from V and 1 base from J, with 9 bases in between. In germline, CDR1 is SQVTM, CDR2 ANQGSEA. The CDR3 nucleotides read TGCAGCGTTGAAGATGGAGACACGAACACTGAAGCTTTCTTT. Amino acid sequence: CSVEDGDTNTEAFF.

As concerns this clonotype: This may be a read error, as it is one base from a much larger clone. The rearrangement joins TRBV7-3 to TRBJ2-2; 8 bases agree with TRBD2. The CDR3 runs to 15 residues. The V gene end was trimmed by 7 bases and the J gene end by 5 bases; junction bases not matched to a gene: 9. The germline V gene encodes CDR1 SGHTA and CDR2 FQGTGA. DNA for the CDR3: TGTGCCAGCACCGGGATGAGACTAGCGACCGGGGAGCTGTTTTTT. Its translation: CASTGMRLATGELFF.

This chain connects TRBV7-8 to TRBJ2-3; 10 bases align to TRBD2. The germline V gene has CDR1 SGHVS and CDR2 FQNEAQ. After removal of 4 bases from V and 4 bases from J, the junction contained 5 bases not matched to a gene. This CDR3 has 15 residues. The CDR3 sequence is CASSWGLALADTQYF. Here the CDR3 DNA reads TGTGCCAGCAGCTGGGGACTAGCGTTGGCAGATACGCAGTATTTT. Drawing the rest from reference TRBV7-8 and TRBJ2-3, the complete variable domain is GAGVSQSPRYKVAKRGQDVALRCDPISGHVSLFWYQQALGQGPEFLTYFQNEAQLDKSGLPSDRFFAERPEGSVSTLKIQRTQQEDSAVYLCASSWGLALADTQYFGPGTRLTVL.

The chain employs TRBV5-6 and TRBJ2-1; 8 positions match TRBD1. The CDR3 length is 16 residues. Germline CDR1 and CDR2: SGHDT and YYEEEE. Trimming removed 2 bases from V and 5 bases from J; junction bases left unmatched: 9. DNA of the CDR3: TGTGCCAGCAGCTTCCTCGGACAGGGAGCAAACAATGAGCAGTTCTTC. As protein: CASSFLGQGANNEQFF.